The T cell receptor beta chain described here comes from a study of T-cell reconstitution after alpha-beta-depleted transplantation in children. The TCRbeta library incorporated unique molecular identifiers. TCRdb independently ran MiXCR on the PCR reads; one entry per CDR3 protein. Counted here are roughly 670,000 distinct CDR3 sequences, around 14% occurring once; the ten biggest clones make up 0.79%. CDR1 SQVTM and CDR2 ANQGSEA come from the germline V gene. The V gene lost 6 bases and the J gene lost 6 bases, with 18 bases spanning the gap. CDR3 length: 14 amino acids. The material sequenced was PBMCs, taken before TCRalphabeta/CD19-depleted stem cell transplant. The source of this sequence is a girl aged 2 to 10 with congenital amegakaryocytic thrombocytopenia, due to receive a stem cell transplant. The chain couples TRBV29-1 to TRBJ2-1; weak D call: TRBD2 (6 bases). The CDR3 sequence is CSVEGTGTGNEQFF. The CDR3 DNA sequence: TGCAGCGTGGAGGGGACTGGAACGGGCAATGAGCAGTTCTTC.